This entry lists 26 T cell receptor beta chains sequenced from one sample in a study of tumor and adjacent non-tumor tissue in lung cancer. A modified ARM-PCR protocol with three rounds of nested PCR amplified TCRbeta. One entry per CDR3 protein, called by TCRdb with MiXCR from the multiplex PCR reads. The data hold approximately 90,000 distinct CDR3 sequences, with about 70% observed a single time. The template was RNA from unsorted bulk tissue. The sequencing input was lung tumor tissue. Source of these receptors: a man aged 55 to 70 with non-small cell lung cancer.

V usage is TRBV4-1 and J usage is TRBJ1-6; 7 nucleotides align to TRBD1. V dropped 3 bases and J dropped 9; count of bases not matched to a gene: 5. Germline V gives CDR1 MGHRA, CDR2 YSYEKL. This CDR3 is 14 amino acids long. The chain's CDR3 is CASSHDREGSPLHF. The CDR3 DNA is TGCGCCAGCAGCCATGACAGGGAGGGTTCACCCCTCCACTTT.

This clonotype was seen ten or more times. The chain carries TRBV5-6 and TRBJ2-1, with 10 bases aligning to TRBD2. The ends lost 1 base at V and 7 bases at J; junction bases unmatched: 5. From germline, CDR1 is SGHDT and CDR2 YYEEEE. The CDR3 has 15 amino acids. The CDR3 reads CASSLSGRAWNEQFF. In DNA, the CDR3 is TGTGCCAGCAGCTTGAGCGGGAGGGCCTGGAATGAGCAGTTCTTC. Using reference TRBV5-6 and TRBJ2-1 for the parts outside the CDR3, the full variable domain is DAGVTQSPTHLIKTRGQQVTLRCSPKSGHDTVSWYQQALGQGPQFIFQYYEEEERQRGNFPDRFSGHQFPNYSSELNVNALLLGDSALYLCASSLSGRAWNEQFFGPGTRLTVL.

There are a few counts of this clonotype. The rearrangement links TRBV6-5 to TRBJ2-3; D is unresolved. CDR1 and CDR2 from the germline V gene are MNHEY and SVGAGI. CDR3 length: 13 amino acids. The CDR3 coding sequence is TGTGTCAGTAGTAATGCGAACACAGATACGCAGTATTTT. It encodes CVSSNANTDTQYF.

Turning to this clonotype: At one boundary the junction diverges from the germline segment, which might be a read error. CDR3 sequence: CASNRGGTTRLPEQYF. As DNA, the CDR3 is TGTGCCAGCAACCGGGGGGGGACTACGCGCTTACCTGAGCAATACTTC. The chain employs TRBV11-3 and TRBJ2-7; TRBD2 matches 8 bases. Germline CDR1 SGHNT, CDR2 YENEEA. This CDR3 spans 16 amino acids.

Note on this clonotype: A read error may account for a junction end that differs from germline. The chain recombines TRBV20-1 with TRBJ1-1; perhaps TRBD1 as D (5 bases). The CDR3 sequence is 13 residues long. Germline V CDR1 and CDR2: DFQATT, SNEGSKA (reference sequence). The CDR3 DNA reads TGCAGTGCTAGAGGAACAGGTCTTCCTGAGGCTTTCTTT. Translating gives CSARGTGLPEAFF.

Notes on this clonotype: An end of the junction differs from the germline gene, which may be a read error. The chain carries TRBV12-3 or TRBV12-4 and TRBJ2-1; 7 positions match TRBD2. There are 12 residues in the CDR3. The CDR3 DNA reads as TGTGTCAGCAGTTTAACCCGGGGGGAGCAGTTTTTC. Translated, it gives CVSSLTRGEQFF.

A single count supports this clonotype. The CDR3 ends on some other residue instead of the conserved phenylalanine or tryptophan, so this is likely a read error. The J gene is TRBJ1-1, the V gene TRBV6-5, with D perhaps matching TRBD1 (6 bases). Germline V gene sequence: CDR1 MNHEY, CDR2 SVGAGI. The V end lost 9 bases, the J end lost 5 bases, and 16 bases lay between the germline ends. The CDR3 is 13 amino acids. The CDR3 loop is CASSHREGTEAFI. CDR3 bases: TGTGCCAGTAGCCACAGGGAGGGAACTGAAGCTTTCATT.

This clonotype was counted only a few times. A clone one base away is much larger, so this may be a read error. The chain combines TRBV5-6 with TRBJ2-3; no clear D gene. This CDR3 spans 15 amino acids. Germline CDR1 is SGHDT and CDR2 is YYEEEE. CDR3 region: CTSSFSTNLADTQYF. CDR3 in DNA: TGTACCAGCAGCTTCAGCACAAACTTGGCAGATACGCAGTATTTT. The full variable domain, in which reference TRBV5-6 and TRBJ2-3 provide the parts outside the CDR3, is DAGVTQSPTHLIKTRGQQVTLRCSPKSGHDTVSWYQQALGQGPQFIFQYYEEEERQRGNFPDRFSGHQFPNYSSELNVNALLLGDSALYLCTSSFSTNLADTQYFGPGTRLTVL.

The chain links TRBV19 to TRBJ2-7; unclear D gene. The V gene's germline CDR1 is LNHDA and CDR2 SQIVND (reference sequence). V was trimmed by 5 bases and J by 2 bases, leaving 10 bases between them. There are 13 residues in the CDR3. DNA of the CDR3: TGTGCCAGTAGTTTGGAAGTCGCCTACGAGCAGTACTTC. Translated, it gives CASSLEVAYEQYF. Based on the CDR3 plus reference TRBV19 and TRBJ2-7, the full variable domain is DGGITQSPKYLFRKEGQNVTLSCEQNLNHDAMYWYRQDPGQGLRLIYYSQIVNDFQKGDIAEGYSVSREKKESFPLTVTSAQKNPTAFYLCASSLEVAYEQYFGPGTRLTVT.

The chain carries TRBV29-1 and TRBJ2-7, with 9 positions matching TRBD2. The germline CDR1 and CDR2 sequences are SQVTM and ANQGSEA. The CDR3 is made up of 15 amino acids. The trim removed 6 bases at V and 7 bases at J, leaving 16 bases unmatched. The CDR3 DNA follows: TGCAGCGTCGCTGGGGGGACTAGCAGGAGTTATGAGCAGTACTTC. Translated, it gives CSVAGGTSRSYEQYF.

In regard to this clonotype: At one of its ends the junction is not consistent with the germline gene, which may arise from a read error. The CDR3 loop reads CSSILSTVNTEAFF. CDR3 nucleotides: TGTTCCAGCATCCTATCGACAGTGAACACTGAAGCTTTCTTT. The chain joins TRBV5-4 to TRBJ1-1; tentative D call: TRBD1 (5 bases). The length of the CDR3 is 14 residues. From germline, CDR1 is SGHNT and CDR2 YYREEE (reference sequence).

With respect to this clonotype: No conserved phenylalanine or tryptophan ends this CDR3, so it is likely a read error. The gene calls are TRBV20-1 and TRBJ2-5; TRBD1 is a possible D gene (6 bases). The germline V and J ends were trimmed by 5 bases and 4 bases, with 20 bases remaining between them. This CDR3 is built from 15 residues. Germline assignment: CDR1 DFQATT and CDR2 SNEGSKA (reference sequence). Here the CDR3 reads CSALRDITRGETQYL. CDR3 DNA sequence: TGCAGTGCTCTCCGGGACATCACCCGGGGAGAGACCCAGTACCTC.

The chain couples TRBV28 to TRBJ2-4; the match to TRBD1 covers 7 bases. CDR3 size: 14 residues. Germline CDR1 reads MDHEN; CDR2 reads SYDVKM. The V gene end was trimmed by 6 bases and the J gene end by 3 bases; junction bases not matched to a gene: 5. CDR3 loop: CASRDDRVKNIQYF. CDR3 sequence (DNA): TGTGCCAGCAGGGATGACAGGGTCAAAAACATTCAGTACTTC.

In its sample, this clonotype was seen many times. The V and J genes are TRBV20-1 and TRBJ2-5; possible D gene TRBD1, 5 bases. CDR3 length: 13 residues. Germline V gene data show CDR1 as DFQATT and CDR2 as SNEGSKA (reference sequence). V lost 3 bases and J 5 bases, leaving 13 bases between the germline ends. CDR3 region: CSASREATETQYF. CDR3 nucleotide sequence: TGCAGTGCTAGCAGGGAAGCCACCGAGACCCAGTACTTC.

Concerning this clonotype: Because the CDR3 is missing its conserved closing phenylalanine or tryptophan, this is likely a read error. The gene calls are TRBV11-2 and TRBJ2-3; the match to TRBD2 covers 12 bases. The CDR3 length is 17 residues. In germline, CDR1 is SGHAT, CDR2 FQNNGV. The chain's CDR3 is CANSLRLAGGPTDTQYY. Written as DNA, the CDR3 is TGTGCCAACAGCTTACGGCTAGCGGGGGGGCCGACAGATACGCAGTATTAT.

For this clonotype: A much larger clonotype is one base distant, so this may be a read error. The V and J genes are TRBV20-1 and TRBJ2-3, with D perhaps TRBD2 (5 bases). This CDR3 has 14 residues. The V and J ends lost 6 bases and 1 base respectively, with 14 bases between them. Germline V CDR1 and CDR2: DFQATT, SNEGSKA (reference sequence). This CDR3 reads CSALLVAGTDTQYF. DNA of the CDR3: TGCAGTGCCTTACTAGTTGCTGGCACAGATACGCAGTATTTT.

As concerns this clonotype: This likely comes from a read error, as the CDR3 has no conserved phenylalanine or tryptophan at its end. J is TRBJ2-4 and V is TRBV4-2; unclear D gene. This CDR3 is built from 16 residues. Germline V gene data show CDR1 as LGHNA and CDR2 as YNFKEQ. This CDR3 is CTSSQDAVPPAKIQYL. CDR3 nucleotides: TGTACCAGCAGCCAAGACGCGGTCCCCCCAGCGAAGATTCAGTACCTC.

The rearrangement joins TRBV9 to TRBJ2-7; D tentatively fits TRBD1 or TRBD2 (5 bases each). Deletions cut 0 bases from V and 3 bases from J, with 16 bases between. The CDR3 is made up of 16 amino acids. CDR1 and CDR2 (germline): SGDLS, YYNGEE. DNA of the CDR3: TGTGCCAGCAGCGTAGGGGGCGGAGGTATCAACTACGAGCAGTACTTC. Translating it yields CASSVGGGGINYEQYF. Full variable domain (missing parts from reference TRBV9 and TRBJ2-7): DSGVTQTPKHLITATGQRVTLRCSPRSGDLSVYWYQQSLDQGLQFLIQYYNGEERAKGNILERFSAQQFPDLHSELNLSSLELGDSALYFCASSVGGGGINYEQYFGPGTRLTVT.

On this clonotype: A much larger clone differs from this one at a single base, so this may be a read error. The chain couples TRBV20-1 to TRBJ1-5, with D hard to call. Germline-derived CDR1 and CDR2 are DFQATT and SNEGSKA (reference sequence). CDR3 length equals 13 residues. CDR3 sequence: CSARSGVDQRQHF. The CDR3 DNA reads TGCAGTGCTAGGAGTGGGGTGGATCAGCGCCAGCATTTT.

The table lists this clonotype with a count of one. This may be a read error, as it is one base from a much larger clone. The V and J genes are TRBV6-5 and TRBJ2-7; D ambiguous. CDR3 length: 11 amino acids. Trimming removed 11 bases at V and 4 bases at J, with 12 bases between. In germline, CDR1 is MNHEY, CDR2 SVGAGI. CDR3 nucleotides: TGTGCCTCAGTGGGCAGATACGAGCAGTACTTC. As protein: CASVGRYEQYF.

With regard to this clonotype: A read error may be the cause here, since a much bigger clone is one base away. The CDR3: CASSFQWAKNSPLHF. The CDR3 DNA reads as TGTGCCAGCAGCTTTCAGTGGGCGAAGAATTCACCCCTCCACTTT. The chain employs TRBV7-9 and TRBJ1-6; D remains unclear. The V end lost 3 bases, the J end lost 7 bases, and 13 bases lay between the germline ends. Germline loops: CDR1 SEHNR, CDR2 FQNEAQ (reference sequence). The CDR3 has 15 residues.

The sample holds one count of this clonotype. It is likely a read error, because the conserved phenylalanine at the end of the CDR3 is missing. CDR3 in amino acids: CASRGAWTTPEKLFL. CDR3 coding DNA: TGTGCCAGCAGAGGGGCCTGGACAACGCCCGAAAAACTGTTTTTG. V usage is TRBV6-1 and J usage is TRBJ1-4; D is perhaps TRBD1 (5 bases). Germline-derived CDR1 and CDR2 are MNHNS and SASEGT. The ends were cut back, 6 bases at V and 8 bases at J, with 19 bases in the middle. There are 15 residues in the CDR3.

This clonotype appeared many times. The chain employs TRBV6-1 and TRBJ1-1; D is undetermined. The CDR3 is 15 residues long. Germline CDR1 is MNHNS and CDR2 is SASEGT. The V gene lost 1 base and the J gene lost 2 bases, with 11 bases spanning the gap. The CDR3 nucleotides read TGTGCCAGCAGTGAAGAAGGGCGAGTCAACACTGAAGCTTTCTTT. Protein: CASSEEGRVNTEAFF.

This clonotype appeared a single time. The chain links TRBV19 to TRBJ2-3, with 8 bases that match TRBD1. Germline trimming cut 5 bases from V and 2 bases from J; bases unmatched to any gene: 9. The CDR3 covers 16 residues. The germline gives CDR1 LNHDA, CDR2 SQIVND (reference sequence). The CDR3 DNA follows: TGTGCCAGTAGTCTTCAGGGGGCGCGTGACACAGATACGCAGTATTTT. Translated, it gives CASSLQGARDTDTQYF.

About this clonotype itself: The CDR3 end shows no conserved phenylalanine or tryptophan, and so a read error is likely. The rearrangement links TRBV7-8 to TRBJ2-2, with TRBD1 matching 8 bases. With 0 bases clipped from V and 5 bases from J, the junction kept 17 bases outside the gene matches. The CDR3 has 20 amino acids. Germline V lookup: CDR1 SGHVS, CDR2 FQNEAQ. The CDR3 DNA follows: TGTGCCAGCAGCTTAGCGCGGGTTTCCACCCGGACAGGGTATACCGGGGAGCTGTTTTAT. Amino acid sequence: CASSLARVSTRTGYTGELFY.

In regard to this clonotype: Relative to the germline gene, one junction end is altered; a read error may explain this. The V gene is TRBV4-1, the J gene TRBJ2-3; 9 nucleotides agree with TRBD1. The CDR3 runs to 17 residues. Per germline, CDR1 MGHRA and CDR2 YSYEKL. The CDR3 is CASSQLGGTGSTDTQYF. The CDR3 region has the DNA TGTGCCAGCAGCCAACTTGGCGGGACAGGGTCTACAGATACGCAGTATTTT.